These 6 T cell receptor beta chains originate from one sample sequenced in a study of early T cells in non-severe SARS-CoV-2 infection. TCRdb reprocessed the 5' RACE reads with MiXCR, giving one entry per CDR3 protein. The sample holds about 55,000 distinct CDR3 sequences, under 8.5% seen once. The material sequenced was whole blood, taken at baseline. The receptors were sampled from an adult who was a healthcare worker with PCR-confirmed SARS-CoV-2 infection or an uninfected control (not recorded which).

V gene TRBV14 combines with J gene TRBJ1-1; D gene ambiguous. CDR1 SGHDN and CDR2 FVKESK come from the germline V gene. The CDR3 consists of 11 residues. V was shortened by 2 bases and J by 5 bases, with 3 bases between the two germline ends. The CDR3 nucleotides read TGTGCCAGCAGCCAAATAACTGAAGCTTTCTTT. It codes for CASSQITEAFF.

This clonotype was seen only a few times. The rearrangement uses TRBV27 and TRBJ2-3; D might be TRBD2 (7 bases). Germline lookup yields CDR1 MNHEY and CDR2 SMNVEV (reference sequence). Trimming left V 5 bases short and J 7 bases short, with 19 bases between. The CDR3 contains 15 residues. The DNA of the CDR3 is TGTGCCAGCAGTCTTTACAAAACGGGGGGCTATACGCAGTATTTT. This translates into CASSLYKTGGYTQYF.

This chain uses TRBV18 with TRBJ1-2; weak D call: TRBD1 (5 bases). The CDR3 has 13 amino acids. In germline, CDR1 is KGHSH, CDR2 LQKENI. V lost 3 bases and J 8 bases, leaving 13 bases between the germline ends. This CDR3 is CASSPGEGQGYTF. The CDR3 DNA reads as TGTGCCAGCTCACCCGGAGAGGGGCAAGGCTACACCTTC.

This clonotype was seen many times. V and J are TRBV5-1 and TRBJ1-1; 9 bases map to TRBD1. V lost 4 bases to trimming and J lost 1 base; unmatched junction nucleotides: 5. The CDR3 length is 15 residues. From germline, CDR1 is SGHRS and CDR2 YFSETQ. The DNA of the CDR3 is TGCGCCAGCAGCGAGGGACAGGGTCCGAACACTGAAGCTTTCTTT. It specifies CASSEGQGPNTEAFF.

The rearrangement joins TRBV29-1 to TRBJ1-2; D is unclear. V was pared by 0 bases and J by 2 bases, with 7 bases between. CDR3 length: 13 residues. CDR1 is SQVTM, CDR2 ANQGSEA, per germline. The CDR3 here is CSVEEATNYGYTF. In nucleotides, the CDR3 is TGCAGCGTTGAAGAGGCAACGAACTATGGCTACACCTTC. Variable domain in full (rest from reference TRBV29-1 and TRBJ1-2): SAVISQKPSRDICQRGTSLTIQCQVDSQVTMMFWYRQQPGQSLTLIATANQGSEATYESGFVIDKFPISRPNLTFSTLTVSNMSPEDSSIYLCSVEEATNYGYTFGSGTRLTVV.

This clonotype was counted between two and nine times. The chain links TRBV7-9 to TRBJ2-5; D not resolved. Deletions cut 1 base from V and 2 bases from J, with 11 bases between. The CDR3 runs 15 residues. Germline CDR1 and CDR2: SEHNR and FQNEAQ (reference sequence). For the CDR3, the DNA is TGTGCCAGCAGCTTAGTAGGATCTCGACAAGAGACCCAGTACTTC. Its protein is CASSLVGSRQETQYF.